These T cell receptor beta chains were read from a single sample in a study of monozygotic twins with inflammatory bowel disease. TCRdb reworked the 5' RACE reads into one entry per CDR3 protein, no DNA. This sample lists 150,000 to 200,000 distinct CDR3 sequences; its ten largest clones have 7.4%. The sample comprised blood. The receptors stem from a human donor with ulcerative colitis or Crohn's disease, or a healthy co-twin of an affected twin (not recorded which). Each CDR3 is given with its conserved first and last residue. Each record gives: CDR3 protein, J gene, V gene.

cdr3_aa: CSARDQAGMDTQYF
j_call: TRBJ2-3
v_call: TRBV20-1

cdr3_aa: CASSLLDRGYNEQFF
j_call: TRBJ2-1
v_call: TRBV7-2

cdr3_aa: CASSFYSYNEQFF
j_call: TRBJ2-1
v_call: TRBV12-3/TRBV12-4

cdr3_aa: CASSETRAVNTEAFF
j_call: TRBJ1-1
v_call: TRBV25-1

cdr3_aa: CASRLGLAESKETQYF
j_call: TRBJ2-5
v_call: TRBV5-1

cdr3_aa: CASRIAGRNTGELFF
j_call: TRBJ2-2
v_call: TRBV2

cdr3_aa: CASSLPGWVETQYF
j_call: TRBJ2-5
v_call: TRBV7-2

cdr3_aa: CASSRGLDTQYF
j_call: TRBJ2-3
v_call: TRBV7-9

cdr3_aa: CASSQLNYGYTF
j_call: TRBJ1-2
v_call: TRBV3-1

cdr3_aa: CASSAGINTGELFF
j_call: TRBJ2-2
v_call: TRBV5-1

cdr3_aa: CASSFSQTGRETQYF
j_call: TRBJ2-5
v_call: TRBV5-1

cdr3_aa: CASSYRVMDEQYF
j_call: TRBJ2-7
v_call: TRBV28

cdr3_aa: CASSLTIAGEQYF
j_call: TRBJ2-7
v_call: TRBV11-2

cdr3_aa: CASSLFGWGTDTQYF
j_call: TRBJ2-3
v_call: TRBV5-1

cdr3_aa: CASSVGSQSEQYF
j_call: TRBJ2-7
v_call: TRBV9

cdr3_aa: CASNIGGAYEQYF
j_call: TRBJ2-7
v_call: TRBV28

cdr3_aa: CSASEQVTQYF
j_call: TRBJ2-3
v_call: TRBV20-1

cdr3_aa: CASSLSGTGPYEQYF
j_call: TRBJ2-7
v_call: TRBV7-6

cdr3_aa: CASSVGPGDEQFF
j_call: TRBJ2-1
v_call: TRBV7-3